This passage covers 16 T cell receptor beta chains from one sample sequenced in a study of T cells in Graves' hyperthyroidism and ophthalmopathy. Template material for amplifying TCR beta CDR3 regions consisted of RNA transcripts. A first-round RT-PCR of the TCR CDR3 used the HTBI primer set. From the multiplex PCR reads, TCRdb called clonotypes with MiXCR, one entry per CDR3 protein. The repertoire holds about 290,000 distinct CDR3 sequences, roughly 13% seen once, with roughly 7.9% in the top ten. Sequencing was performed on blood. Every receptor here comes from a middle-aged woman with Graves' hyperthyroidism.

This clonotype was recorded at least ten times. This chain links TRBV11-1 with TRBJ2-4; 9 bases fit TRBD2. This CDR3 has 17 amino acids. Germline V gene data show CDR1 as SGHAT and CDR2 as FQDESV (reference sequence). J was trimmed by 8 bases and V by 0 bases; bases with no gene match: 11. In nucleotides, the CDR3 is TGTGCCAGCAGCTTAGCCCCCATAGCGGGAGTTGGGGACATTCAGTACTTC. It is translated as CASSLAPIAGVGDIQYF.

There are a few counts of this clonotype. This chain connects TRBV19 to TRBJ1-5, with unresolved D. V lost 0 bases to trimming and J lost 5 bases, with 11 bases between them. CDR3 size: 15 residues. Germline V gives CDR1 LNHDA, CDR2 SQIVND (reference sequence). The CDR3 reads CASSIEGKRDQPQHF. The DNA of the CDR3 is TGTGCCAGTAGTATAGAGGGGAAGAGAGATCAGCCCCAGCATTTT.

This clonotype was picked up many times. V gene TRBV7-8 combines with J gene TRBJ1-1, with no clear D. The CDR3 runs 13 residues. V dropped 1 base and J dropped 8 bases, with 11 bases sitting between them. Germline V gives CDR1 SGHVS, CDR2 FQNEAQ. In nucleotides, the CDR3 is TGTGCCAGCAGCTTAGGGGGAGGGTCGGAAGCTTTCTTT. Its translation is CASSLGGGSEAFF.

This clonotype was recorded many times. This chain links TRBV28 with TRBJ1-5; D call uncertain. V lost 3 bases, J lost 2 bases, and 11 bases lay in between. Germline V gene sequence: CDR1 MDHEN, CDR2 SYDVKM. CDR3 size: 15 residues. As DNA, the CDR3 is TGTGCCAGCAGTTTTGCGGATTTGGGCAATCAGCCCCAGCATTTT. This gives the protein CASSFADLGNQPQHF. The variable domain in full, completed from reference TRBV28 and TRBJ1-5, reads DVKVTQSSRYLVKRTGEKVFLECVQDMDHENMFWYRQDPGLGLRLIYFSYDVKMKEKGDIPEGYSVSREKKERFSLILESASTNQTSMYLCASSFADLGNQPQHFGDGTRLSIL.

This rearrangement joins TRBV7-2 to TRBJ2-1; 8 nucleotides line up with TRBD2. This CDR3 comprises 16 residues. Per germline, CDR1 SGHTA and CDR2 FQGNSA. The J segment lost 7 bases and the V segment lost 1 base, leaving 9 bases of the junction unmatched. For the CDR3, the DNA is TGTGCCAGCAGCTTAGTGACTAGCGTGGGCTGGAATGAGCAGTTCTTC. Translation gives CASSLVTSVGWNEQFF.

This clonotype showed up many times. The CDR3 nucleotides read TGTGCCAGCAGTCCTATCCGACTAGCGGGAGGGGAGACCCAGTACTTC. It encodes CASSPIRLAGGETQYF. V and J are TRBV28 and TRBJ2-5; 14 bases align to TRBD2. V lost 5 bases, J lost 5 bases, and 7 bases stayed unmatched. Germline V CDR1 and CDR2: MDHEN, SYDVKM. This CDR3 is built from 16 residues. Using reference TRBV28 and TRBJ2-5 for the parts outside the CDR3, the full variable domain is DVKVTQSSRYLVKRTGEKVFLECVQDMDHENMFWYRQDPGLGLRLIYFSYDVKMKEKGDIPEGYSVSREKKERFSLILESASTNQTSMYLCASSPIRLAGGETQYFGPGTRLLVL.

Ten or more counts support this clonotype. The chain combines TRBV12-3 or TRBV12-4 with TRBJ1-3, with TRBD1 matching over 7 bases. The J segment lost 4 bases and the V segment lost 6 bases, leaving 0 bases of the junction unmatched. This CDR3 is built from 12 residues. CDR3 coding DNA: TGTGCCAGCAGGACAGGGGGAAACACCATATATTTT. The encoded protein is CASRTGGNTIYF.

At least ten counts were recorded for this clonotype. The chain employs TRBV12-3 or TRBV12-4 and TRBJ2-1; 7 positions match TRBD2. The V and J ends lost 3 bases and 4 bases, in that order; junction bases with no gene match: 9. The CDR3 length is 16 residues. For the CDR3, the DNA is TGTGCCAGCAGTTTTGGTACCGGGACTAATTACAATGAGCAGTTCTTC. It specifies CASSFGTGTNYNEQFF.

The table lists this clonotype with many counts. This chain uses TRBV20-1 with TRBJ2-1; TRBD2 matches 10 bases. CDR3 length: 14 residues. V lost 2 bases to trimming and J lost 5 bases; unmatched junction nucleotides: 3. Germline V CDR1 and CDR2: DFQATT, SNEGSKA (reference sequence). This chain's CDR3 is CSARRSGRDNEQFF. CDR3 DNA sequence: TGCAGTGCTAGAAGAAGCGGGAGGGACAATGAGCAGTTCTTC.

This clonotype has more than one count but fewer than ten. CDR3 in DNA: TGTGCCACCCGACTAGCGGGAGGGCCGAACACCGGGGAGCTGTTTTTT. This gives the protein CATRLAGGPNTGELFF. The chain combines TRBV19 with TRBJ2-2, with 14 bases identical to TRBD2. The CDR3 spans 16 residues. V lost 10 bases and J lost 0; bases outside the gene matches: 4. Germline assignment: CDR1 LNHDA and CDR2 SQIVND (reference sequence).

This clonotype was counted at least ten times. V usage is TRBV7-9 and J usage is TRBJ2-3, with D perhaps matching TRBD1 (6 bases). Germline values: CDR1 SEHNR, CDR2 FQNEAQ (reference sequence). The CDR3 totals 18 residues. V shed 1 base and J shed 2 bases, with 19 bases lying between them. This chain's CDR3 is CASSLDWDGQSPTDTQYF. The CDR3 DNA follows: TGTGCCAGCAGCTTAGACTGGGACGGACAGTCGCCCACAGATACGCAGTATTTT. The whole variable domain, filled in from reference TRBV7-9 and TRBJ2-3, reads DTGVSQNPRHKITKRGQNVTFRCDPISEHNRLYWYRQTLGQGPEFLTYFQNEAQLEKSRLLSDRFSAERPKGSFSTLEIQRTEQGDSAMYLCASSLDWDGQSPTDTQYFGPGTRLTVL.

In its sample, this clonotype was seen many times. The rearrangement uses TRBV20-1 and TRBJ2-5; D might be TRBD2 (5 bases). The CDR3 runs to 14 residues. V dropped 6 bases and J dropped 5 bases, with 19 bases sitting between them. Germline assignment: CDR1 DFQATT and CDR2 SNEGSKA (reference sequence). The CDR3 coding sequence is TGCAGTGCCCCAAACGTACTAGGGTTGGAGACCCAGTACTTC. Encoded protein: CSAPNVLGLETQYF.

This clonotype was detected many times. The rearrangement uses TRBV7-2 and TRBJ2-5; no definite D call. The CDR3 is 15 residues long. V dropped 5 bases and J dropped 0 bases, with 13 bases sitting between them. Germline V gene lookup returns CDR1 SGHTA and CDR2 FQGNSA. CDR3 loop: CASSEVPGYQETQYF. The CDR3 region has the DNA TGTGCCAGCAGCGAGGTTCCCGGGTACCAAGAGACCCAGTACTTC.

This clonotype was observed at least ten times. The chain uses TRBV5-1 and TRBJ1-2; 9 bases agree with TRBD1. The CDR3 length is 17 residues. Germline V gene lookup returns CDR1 SGHRS and CDR2 YFSETQ. V lost 1 base and J lost 8; bases outside the gene matches: 15. Here the CDR3 reads CASSLLLPGQGPGGYTF. CDR3 in DNA: TGCGCCAGCAGCTTGTTACTCCCGGGACAGGGCCCTGGGGGCTACACCTTC.

As concerns this clonotype: A clone one base away is much larger, so this may be a read error. The CDR3 carries no conserved terminal phenylalanine or tryptophan, so it likely arises from a read error. The rearrangement links TRBV19 to TRBJ2-7; 11 bases match TRBD1. The CDR3 extends over 16 amino acids. V trimming: 10 bases; J trimming: 0 bases; junction bases outside the gene matches: 11. Germline lookup yields CDR1 LNHDA and CDR2 SQIVND (reference sequence). The CDR3 here is CATLGVGTGGSYEQYL. CDR3 bases: TGTGCCACGCTTGGGGTAGGGACAGGGGGCTCCTACGAGCAGTACCTC.

This clonotype was detected ten times or more. The chain joins TRBV5-5 to TRBJ1-2, with D possibly being TRBD1 (6 bases). Trimming removed 5 bases at V and 10 bases at J, with 18 bases between. The CDR3 has 13 amino acids. Germline CDR1 reads SGHKS; CDR2 reads YYEKEE (reference sequence). CDR3 nucleotides: TGTGCCAGCAGTGGGGCACAGGGAGGGGACTACACCTTC. Its translation: CASSGAQGGDYTF. The variable domain in full, with the rest retrieved from reference TRBV5-5 and TRBJ1-2, is DAGVTQSPTHLIKTRGQQVTLRCSPISGHKSVSWYQQVLGQGPQFIFQYYEKEERGRGNFPDRFSARQFPNYSSELNVNALLLGDSALYLCASSGAQGGDYTFGSGTRLTVV.